Each of the 26 T cell receptor beta chains below was sequenced from the same sample in a study of OX40 agonist ivuxolimab in advanced cancers. Assay used: immunoSEQ multiplex PCR; TCRdb lists only in-frame clones, some missing. The profile shows approximately 70,000 clones, 70% to 90% of them singletons. The material sequenced was CD4+ or CD8+ T cells sorted from blood, taken in a trial of the OX40 agonist ivuxolimab. These receptor sequences come from an adult with an advanced solid tumor such as melanoma, head and neck, liver or kidney cancer.

This clone appeared a single time. This chain joins TRBV19 and TRBJ2-1; no definite D call. CDR3 length: 17 amino acids. Germline assignment: CDR1 LNHDA and CDR2 SQIVND (reference sequence). V was clipped by 1 base and J by 4 bases, with 17 bases between them. CDR3 sequence (DNA): TGTGCCAGTAGTATAGGGCCCGGACCCACAGCTTACAATGAGCAGTTCTTC. The encoded protein is CASSIGPGPTAYNEQFF.

Concerning this clone: The junction does not match germline at one end; this may be a read error. The genes are TRBV5-4 and TRBJ2-7; D is perhaps TRBD2 (6 bases). The CDR3 covers 14 residues. Germline V CDR1 and CDR2: SGHNT, YYREEE (reference sequence). In DNA form, the CDR3 reads TGTGCCAGCAGCGAGGGTGGGGAGCGGAGGGATAATCTCTTC. The encoded protein is CASSEGGERRDNLF.

In DNA form, the CDR3 reads TGTGCCAGCAGTTTAAGGCTGGGCAATCGAGAGCAGTTCTTC. Translating it yields CASSLRLGNREQFF. The chain recombines TRBV28 with TRBJ2-1; D remains ambiguous. The V end was cut by 2 bases, the J end by 10 bases, with 15 bases between. The CDR3 is 14 amino acids. Germline values: CDR1 MDHEN, CDR2 SYDVKM.

This clone was recorded a few times. The rearrangement links TRBV2 to TRBJ1-1, with 8 bases lining up with TRBD1. Per the germline V gene, CDR1 is SNHLY and CDR2 is FYNNEI. V lost 10 bases, J lost 5 bases, and 6 bases stayed unmatched. This CDR3 comprises 12 residues. CDR3 sequence reads: CATHRGRTEAFF. CDR3 sequence (DNA): TGTGCCACCCACAGGGGGAGGACTGAAGCTTTCTTT. Drawing the rest from reference TRBV2 and TRBJ1-1, the complete variable domain is EPEVTQTPSHQVTQMGQEVILRCVPISNHLYFYWYRQILGQKVEFLVSFYNNEISEKSEIFDDQFSVERPDGSNFTLKIRSTKLEDSAMYFCATHRGRTEAFFGQGTRLTVV.

The chain is built from TRBV27 and TRBJ2-2; D possibly corresponds to TRBD1 (5 bases). The CDR3 has 14 amino acids. V lost 1 base and J lost 7, with 10 bases in between. CDR1 is MNHEY, CDR2 SMNVEV, per germline (reference sequence). The CDR3 DNA reads TGTGCCAGCAGTTTATTAAGGGGTGTCGGGGAGCTGTTTTTT. This gives the protein CASSLLRGVGELFF.

This chain links TRBV5-1 with TRBJ2-1; 9 nucleotides match TRBD2. This CDR3 region has 18 residues. The junction had 20 bases not matched to a gene; V was cut back by 3 bases and J by 10 bases. Germline CDR1 and CDR2: SGHRS and YFSETQ. The CDR3 sequence is CASSSPYLAGLRVVEQFF. For the CDR3, the DNA is TGCGCCAGCAGCTCCCCTTATCTAGCGGGATTACGCGTTGTCGAGCAGTTCTTC.

This chain connects TRBV5-1 to TRBJ1-2, with D hard to call. The CDR3 has 11 residues. The V gene's germline CDR1 is SGHRS and CDR2 YFSETQ. With 4 bases removed from V and 8 bases from J, the gap between germline ends came to 9 bases. DNA for the CDR3: TGCGCCAGCAGCCTGAATGGCGGCTACACCTTC. Translation: CASSLNGGYTF. Supplemented by reference TRBV5-1 and TRBJ1-2, the full variable domain reads KAGVTQTPRYLIKTRGQQVTLSCSPISGHRSVSWYQQTPGQGLQFLFEYFSETQRNKGNFPGRFSGRQFSNSRSEMNVSTLELGDSALYLCASSLNGGYTFGSGTRLTVV.

The chain combines TRBV19 with TRBJ2-7, with 15 bases matching TRBD2. CDR3 length: 18 amino acids. Trimming took 5 bases from V and 7 from J; bases not matched to a gene: 15. Germline CDR1 LNHDA, CDR2 SQIVND (reference sequence). This chain's CDR3 is CASSPGTSGRYLLEEQYF. CDR3 in DNA: TGTGCCAGTAGTCCCGGGACTAGCGGGAGGTACCTCTTGGAGGAGCAGTACTTC.

This chain connects TRBV28 to TRBJ2-7, with 11 bases that match TRBD2. Germline V gives CDR1 MDHEN, CDR2 SYDVKM. Trimming cost V 5 bases and J 4 bases; bases outside gene matches: 7. CDR3 length: 15 amino acids. The CDR3 region is CASSPSGRSPYEQYF. The CDR3, as DNA: TGTGCCAGCAGTCCTAGCGGGAGGTCCCCATACGAGCAGTACTTC. The full variable domain, its missing parts supplied by reference TRBV28 and TRBJ2-7, is DVKVTQSSRYLVKRTGEKVFLECVQDMDHENMFWYRQDPGLGLRLIYFSYDVKMKEKGDIPEGYSVSREKKERFSLILESASTNQTSMYLCASSPSGRSPYEQYFGPGTRLTVT.

V usage is TRBV7-9 and J usage is TRBJ2-7; 11 bases are a match to TRBD2. The germline gives CDR1 SEHNR, CDR2 FQNEAQ (reference sequence). CDR3 length: 15 amino acids. The V segment lost 4 bases and the J segment 3 bases; nucleotides outside the gene matches: 5. The CDR3 region has the DNA TGTGCCAGCAGCTCATCGGGACTAGCGGTCTACGAGCAGTACTTC. It is translated as CASSSSGLAVYEQYF.

The chain employs TRBV5-4 and TRBJ2-3; the D is unclear. The germline V gene encodes CDR1 SGHNT and CDR2 YYREEE (reference sequence). This CDR3 has 13 residues. Between the trimmed V and J ends, which lost 0 bases and 0 bases, there was a span of 2 bases. DNA of the CDR3: TGTGCCAGCAGCTTGGATAGCACAGATACGCAGTATTTT. It codes for CASSLDSTDTQYF.

The genes are TRBV7-2 and TRBJ1-4; D uncertain. The V end lost 1 base, the J end lost 6 bases, and 6 bases lay between the germline ends. The germline V gene has CDR1 SGHTA and CDR2 FQGNSA. The CDR3 extends over 13 amino acids. CDR3 in DNA: TGTGCCAGCAGCTTAGTGGGAGATGAAAAACTGTTTTTT. It translates to CASSLVGDEKLFF.

The chain carries TRBV6-5 and TRBJ2-2; the match to TRBD2 covers 8 bases. J lost 2 bases, V lost 5 bases, and 1 base had no gene match. CDR3 size: 14 residues. Germline loops: CDR1 MNHEY, CDR2 SVGAGI. The CDR3: CASSGTRNTGELFF. Here the CDR3 DNA reads TGTGCCAGCAGTGGGACTAGAAACACCGGGGAGCTGTTTTTT.

The chain combines TRBV6-5 with TRBJ1-5, with TRBD1 identical over 9 bases. Trimming removed 2 bases from V and 7 bases from J; junction bases left unmatched: 6. CDR3 length: 15 amino acids. CDR1 MNHEY and CDR2 SVGAGI come from the germline V gene. CDR3 sequence reads: CASSYDGTGIQPQHF. The DNA of the CDR3 is TGTGCCAGCAGTTACGACGGGACAGGGATCCAGCCCCAGCATTTT.

The V gene is TRBV5-6, the J gene TRBJ2-7; tentatively, D is TRBD1 (6 bases). The CDR3 runs to 14 residues. Trimming removed 6 bases at V and 3 bases at J, with 16 bases between. Germline V gene data show CDR1 as SGHDT and CDR2 as YYEEEE. The CDR3 here is CASTILGQSYEQYF. In nucleotides, the CDR3 is TGTGCCAGCACAATTTTAGGACAGAGCTACGAGCAGTACTTC.

This clone was seen only once. This sequence joins TRBV10-3 and TRBJ2-3; 10 bases are shared with TRBD2. CDR1 is ENHRY, CDR2 SYGVKD, per germline. J gave up 5 bases and V 3 bases, and 8 bases lay outside the gene matches. The CDR3 totals 16 residues. CDR3 in amino acids: CAISDASSGSIDTQYF. Here the CDR3 DNA reads TGTGCCATCAGTGATGCGTCTAGCGGGAGTATAGATACGCAGTATTTT.

The J gene is TRBJ2-5, the V gene TRBV19, with D perhaps matching TRBD2 (7 bases). The CDR3 runs to 16 residues. CDR1 and CDR2 from the germline V gene are LNHDA and SQIVND (reference sequence). Trimming shortened V by 6 bases and J by 5 bases, and 22 bases separated the two germline ends. The CDR3 sequence is CASRRGAGRGMETQYF. DNA of the CDR3: TGTGCCAGTAGACGTGGGGCGGGGAGGGGGATGGAGACCCAGTACTTC.

As for this clone: At one boundary the junction diverges from the germline segment, which might be a read error. This chain connects TRBV5-1 to TRBJ2-5; tentatively, D is TRBD1 or TRBD2 (5 bases each). Germline V lookup: CDR1 SGHRS, CDR2 YFSETQ. This CDR3 has 14 residues. CDR3 sequence: CASSIPGPRESQYF. The CDR3 bases are TGCGCCAGCAGCATCCCGGGGCCAAGAGAGTCCCAGTACTTC.

The chain joins TRBV18 to TRBJ2-5, with D possibly TRBD1 on 5 matching bases. Germline lookup yields CDR1 KGHSH and CDR2 LQKENI. Trimming took 2 bases from V and 2 from J, leaving 15 bases between them. The CDR3 sequence is 16 residues long. This CDR3 is CASSPSLTGPQETQYF. CDR3 nucleotides: TGTGCCAGCTCACCATCTCTTACAGGACCTCAAGAGACCCAGTACTTC.

The DNA of the CDR3 is TGTGCCAGCTCGCCCGGGGGCGACACCGGGGAGCTGTTTTTT. It specifies CASSPGGDTGELFF. This rearrangement joins TRBV18 to TRBJ2-2; D is possibly TRBD1 or TRBD2 (6 bases each). V gave up 6 bases and J gave up 3 bases, with 11 bases separating them. Germline loops: CDR1 KGHSH, CDR2 LQKENI. The CDR3 sequence is 14 residues long.

The chain joins TRBV12-5 to TRBJ1-5; D is ambiguous. Deletions cut 2 bases from V and 0 bases from J, with 5 bases between. The CDR3 spans 14 residues. Germline CDR1 is LGHNT and CDR2 is FRNRAP. This CDR3 is CASGLNSSNQPQHF. The CDR3 bases are TGTGCTAGTGGTTTGAACAGTAGCAATCAGCCCCAGCATTTT.

This clone showed up just a few times. The rearrangement links TRBV7-8 to TRBJ1-5; D not resolved. Germline V gene lookup returns CDR1 SGHVS and CDR2 FQNEAQ. Trimming stripped 3 bases from V and 0 bases from J, with 9 bases between. The CDR3 is made up of 15 amino acids. The CDR3 nucleotides read TGTGCCAGCAGCTTGGGAGAATATAGCAATCAGCCCCAGCATTTT. Translating it yields CASSLGEYSNQPQHF.

This chain links TRBV7-8 with TRBJ2-3; D gene ambiguous. Germline V gives CDR1 SGHVS, CDR2 FQNEAQ. The CDR3 is made up of 13 amino acids. Trimming shortened V by 5 bases and J by 6 bases, and 12 bases separated the two germline ends. CDR3 coding DNA: TGTGCCAGCAGCCCCCCCCTCGTTGATACGCAGTATTTT. Translated, it gives CASSPPLVDTQYF.

Only one count was recorded for this clone. This chain uses TRBV7-2 with TRBJ1-1; 7 nucleotides agree with TRBD1. The CDR3 runs to 14 residues. Germline-derived CDR1 and CDR2 are SGHTA and FQGNSA. Trimming at V came to 5 bases and at J to 1 base, leaving 4 bases not matched to a gene. For the CDR3, the DNA is TGTGCCAGCAGCGCCCGGACAGGGAACACTGAAGCTTTCTTT. This encodes CASSARTGNTEAFF.

The V gene is TRBV19, the J gene TRBJ2-7; 10 bases are shared with TRBD1. V dropped 4 bases and J dropped 5; count of bases not matched to a gene: 2. The CDR3 has 13 residues. Germline loops: CDR1 LNHDA, CDR2 SQIVND (reference sequence). CDR3 nucleotides: TGTGCCAGTAGTAGGGACAGGGGAAACGAGCAGTACTTC. This gives the protein CASSRDRGNEQYF. Supplemented by reference TRBV19 and TRBJ2-7, the full variable domain reads DGGITQSPKYLFRKEGQNVTLSCEQNLNHDAMYWYRQDPGQGLRLIYYSQIVNDFQKGDIAEGYSVSREKKESFPLTVTSAQKNPTAFYLCASSRDRGNEQYFGPGTRLTVT.

This chain joins TRBV28 and TRBJ2-3, with 7 positions matching TRBD2. The germline V gene encodes CDR1 MDHEN and CDR2 SYDVKM. V trimming: 6 bases; J trimming: 2 bases; junction bases outside the gene matches: 2. The CDR3 runs to 13 residues. CDR3 nucleotides: TGTGCCAGCAGCCGGGACTACACAGATACGCAGTATTTT. Its protein product is CASSRDYTDTQYF.